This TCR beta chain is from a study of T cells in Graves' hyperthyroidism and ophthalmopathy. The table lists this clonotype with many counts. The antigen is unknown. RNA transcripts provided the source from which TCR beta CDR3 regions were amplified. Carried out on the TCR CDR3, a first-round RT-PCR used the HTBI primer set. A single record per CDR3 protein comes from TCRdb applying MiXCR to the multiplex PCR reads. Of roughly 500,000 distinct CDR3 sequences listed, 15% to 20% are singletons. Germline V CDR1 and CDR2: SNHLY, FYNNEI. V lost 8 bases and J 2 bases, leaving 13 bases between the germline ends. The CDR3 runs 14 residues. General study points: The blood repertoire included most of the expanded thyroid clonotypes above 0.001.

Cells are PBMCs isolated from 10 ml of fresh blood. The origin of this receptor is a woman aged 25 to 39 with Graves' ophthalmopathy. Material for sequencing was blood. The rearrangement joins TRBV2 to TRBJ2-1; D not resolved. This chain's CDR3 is CASRTDGPYNEQFF. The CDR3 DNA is TGTGCCAGCCGTACTGATGGACCCTACAATGAGCAGTTCTTC.